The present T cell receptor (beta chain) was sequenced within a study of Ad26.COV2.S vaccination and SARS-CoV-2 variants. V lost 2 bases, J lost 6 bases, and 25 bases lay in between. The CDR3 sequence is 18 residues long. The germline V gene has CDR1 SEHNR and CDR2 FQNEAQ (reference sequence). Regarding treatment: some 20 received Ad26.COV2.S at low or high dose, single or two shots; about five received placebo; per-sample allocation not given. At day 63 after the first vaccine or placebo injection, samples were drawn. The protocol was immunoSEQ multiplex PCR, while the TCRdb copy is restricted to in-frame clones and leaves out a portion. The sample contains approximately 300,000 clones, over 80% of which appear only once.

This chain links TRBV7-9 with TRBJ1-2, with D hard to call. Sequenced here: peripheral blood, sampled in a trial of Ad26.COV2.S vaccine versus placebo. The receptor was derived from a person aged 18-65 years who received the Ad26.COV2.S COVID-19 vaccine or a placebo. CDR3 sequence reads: CASSLPLALQSVGDGYTF. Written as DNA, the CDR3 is TGTGCCAGCAGCTTACCTCTCGCTCTACAATCGGTAGGTGATGGCTACACCTTC. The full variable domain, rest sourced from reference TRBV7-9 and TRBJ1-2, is DTGVSQNPRHKITKRGQNVTFRCDPISEHNRLYWYRQTLGQGPEFLTYFQNEAQLEKSRLLSDRFSAERPKGSFSTLEIQRTEQGDSAMYLCASSLPLALQSVGDGYTFGSGTRLTVV.